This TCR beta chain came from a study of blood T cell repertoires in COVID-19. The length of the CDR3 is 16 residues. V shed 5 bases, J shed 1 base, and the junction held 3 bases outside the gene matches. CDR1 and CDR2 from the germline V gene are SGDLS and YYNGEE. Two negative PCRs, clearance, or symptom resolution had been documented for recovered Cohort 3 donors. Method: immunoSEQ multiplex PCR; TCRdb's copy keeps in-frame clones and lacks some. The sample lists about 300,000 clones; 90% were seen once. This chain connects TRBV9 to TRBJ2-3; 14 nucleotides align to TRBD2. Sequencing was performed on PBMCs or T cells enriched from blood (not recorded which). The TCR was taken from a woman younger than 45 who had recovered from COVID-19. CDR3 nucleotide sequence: TGTGCCAGCAGTGGGACTAGCGGGGGACGCACAGATACGCAGTATTTT. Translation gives CASSGTSGGRTDTQYF.